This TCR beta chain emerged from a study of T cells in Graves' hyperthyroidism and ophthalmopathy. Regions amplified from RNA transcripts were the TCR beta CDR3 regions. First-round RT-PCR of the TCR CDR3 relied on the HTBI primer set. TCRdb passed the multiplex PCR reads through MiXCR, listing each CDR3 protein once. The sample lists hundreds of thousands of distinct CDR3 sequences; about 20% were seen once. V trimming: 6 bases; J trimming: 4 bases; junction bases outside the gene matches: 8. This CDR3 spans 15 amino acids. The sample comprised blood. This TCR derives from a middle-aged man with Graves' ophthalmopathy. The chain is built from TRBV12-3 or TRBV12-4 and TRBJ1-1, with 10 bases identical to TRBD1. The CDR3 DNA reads TGTGCCAGCAGACCGGGACAGGGGACGGGCACTGAAGCTTTCTTT. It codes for CASRPGQGTGTEAFF.